The clone carrying this TCR beta chain was found many times. The antigen is not known. The data were obtained in a study of T-cell reconstitution after alpha-beta-depleted transplantation in children. The length of the CDR3 is 13 residues. The germline gives CDR1 ENHRY, CDR2 SYGVKD. V shed 7 bases, J shed 4 bases, and the junction held 3 bases outside the gene matches. The authors prepared the TCRbeta library with unique molecular identifiers. TCRdb re-called the PCR reads with MiXCR, one entry per CDR3 protein. The data hold over 90,000 distinct CDR3 sequences, with 6% observed a single time. Study-level findings and limits: The origin of alpha-beta T cells about two months after transplant was reportedly several hundred expanded graft clones. Hyperexpanded clones declined; after one year, newly produced T cells mostly supplied diversity.

This sequence joins TRBV10-3 and TRBJ1-5; 8 bases are a match to TRBD1. This clonotype originated in a female patient aged 2 to 10 who had a stem cell transplant for Fanconi anemia, so the T cells may come from the graft donor. The sample was PBMCs, mostly from graft donor cells, taken 60 days after TCRalphabeta/CD19-depleted stem cell transplant. This chain's CDR3 is CAITRTGNQPQHF. The CDR3 nucleotides read TGTGCCATCACACGGACAGGGAATCAGCCCCAGCATTTT.